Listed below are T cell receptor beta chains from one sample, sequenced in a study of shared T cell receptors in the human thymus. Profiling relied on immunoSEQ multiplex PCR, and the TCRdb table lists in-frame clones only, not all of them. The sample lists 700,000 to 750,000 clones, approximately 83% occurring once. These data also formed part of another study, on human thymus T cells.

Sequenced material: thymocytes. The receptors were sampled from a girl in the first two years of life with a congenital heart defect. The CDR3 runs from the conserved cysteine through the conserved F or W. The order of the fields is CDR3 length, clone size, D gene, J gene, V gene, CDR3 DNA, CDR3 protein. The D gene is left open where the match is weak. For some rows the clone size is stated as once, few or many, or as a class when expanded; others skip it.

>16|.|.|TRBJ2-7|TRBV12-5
TGTGCTAGTGGTTTGTACCCTCTGACAGATTCCTACGAGCAGTACTTC
CASGLYPLTDSYEQYF
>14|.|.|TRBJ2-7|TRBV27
TGTGCCAGCAAGCCATGGGGGGACCACTACGAGCAGTACTTC
CASKPWGDHYEQYF
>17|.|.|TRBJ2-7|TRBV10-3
TGTGCCATCAGTGAGTGGGTGGAGAGAAAGTCGCGCTACGAGCAGTACTTC
CAISEWVERKSRYEQYF
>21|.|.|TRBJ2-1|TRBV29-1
TGCAGCGTTGTGGGAGGGAAAAGGACAGGTACCGGGACTAGAGATAACAATGAGCAGTTCTTC
CSVVGGKRTGTGTRDNNEQFF
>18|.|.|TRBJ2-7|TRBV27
TGTGCCAGCAGTACCATCAATGTAAGACAGCTTAAGACCTACGAGCAGTACTTC
CASSTINVRQLKTYEQYF
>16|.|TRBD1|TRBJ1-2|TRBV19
TGTGCCACCGCTACCCCCGGGACAGGGGCGAACTATGGCTACACCTTC
CATATPGTGANYGYTF
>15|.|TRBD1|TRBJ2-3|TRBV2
TGTGCCAGCAGCCACTCAGACAGGGGAGGAGATACGCAGTATTTT
CASSHSDRGGDTQYF
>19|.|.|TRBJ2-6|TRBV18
TGTGCCAGCTCACCGAATAACAGGCCCTTTCTCTCTGGGGCCAATGTCCTGACTTTC
CASSPNNRPFLSGANVLTF
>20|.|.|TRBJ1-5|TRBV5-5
TGTGCCAGCAGCGCGAGCTTACAAACAAATGAAGATTGGGCCAATCAGCCCCAGCATTTT
CASSASLQTNEDWANQPQHF
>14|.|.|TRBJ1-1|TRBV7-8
TGTGCCAGCAGCTTAGTCCTGACAGGAGATGAAGCTTTCTTT
CASSLVLTGDEAFF
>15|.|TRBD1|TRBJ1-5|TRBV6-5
TGTGCCAGCGGACAGGGGAACACGAGCAATCAGCCCCAGCATTTT
CASGQGNTSNQPQHF
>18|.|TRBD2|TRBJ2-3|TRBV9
TGTGCCAGCAGCGTAGAAATCGGGACTAGCGGGGGAAAGGATACGCAGTATTTT
CASSVEIGTSGGKDTQYF
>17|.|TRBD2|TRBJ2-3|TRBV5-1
TGCGCCAGCAGCTTGGGACTAGCGGGGGGAAGCACAGATACGCAGTATTTT
CASSLGLAGGSTDTQYF
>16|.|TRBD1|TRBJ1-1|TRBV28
TGTGCCAGCAGCCCCTCGTGGGGACAGATGAACACTGAAGCTTTCTTT
CASSPSWGQMNTEAFF
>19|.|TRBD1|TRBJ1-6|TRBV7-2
TGTGCCAGCAGCTTGGGTGGACAGGGCCGGGGTATGTGGGATTCACCCCTCCACTTT
CASSLGGQGRGMWDSPLHF
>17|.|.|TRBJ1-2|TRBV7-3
TGTGCCAGCAGCTTAAAGAGGGTAGCGGGCTCGGTAAATGGCTACACCTTC
CASSLKRVAGSVNGYTF
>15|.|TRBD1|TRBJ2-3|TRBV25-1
TGTGCCAGCAGTGAGGCCGGACAGGTATCAGATACGCAGTATTTT
CASSEAGQVSDTQYF
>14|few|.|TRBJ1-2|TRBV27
TGTGCCAGCGGGGGCTTACAGGGCGGCTATGGCTACACCTTC
CASGGLQGGYGYTF
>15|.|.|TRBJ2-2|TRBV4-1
TGCGCCAGCAGCCAAACCCCCGAGGGCCCAGGGGAGCTGTTTTTT
CASSQTPEGPGELFF
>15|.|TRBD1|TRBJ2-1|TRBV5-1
TGCGCCAGCAGCTCCAGGGGGCTAGGGCGGGATGAGCAGTTCTTC
CASSSRGLGRDEQFF
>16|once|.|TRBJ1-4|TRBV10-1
TGCGCCAGCAGTGAGTCGATACAGGAAGGGAGGGAAAAACTGTTTTTT
CASSESIQEGREKLFF
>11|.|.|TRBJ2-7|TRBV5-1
TGCGCCAGCAGAGCAGGGTCCGAGCAGTACTTC
CASRAGSEQYF